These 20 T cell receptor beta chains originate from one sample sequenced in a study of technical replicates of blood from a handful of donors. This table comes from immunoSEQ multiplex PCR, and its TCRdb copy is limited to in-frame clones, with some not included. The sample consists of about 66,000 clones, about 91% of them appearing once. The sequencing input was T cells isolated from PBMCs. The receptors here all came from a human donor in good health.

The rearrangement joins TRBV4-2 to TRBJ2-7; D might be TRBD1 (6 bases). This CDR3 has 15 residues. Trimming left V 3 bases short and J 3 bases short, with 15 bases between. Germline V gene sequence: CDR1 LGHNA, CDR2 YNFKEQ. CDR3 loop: CASSQEYGTLYEQYF. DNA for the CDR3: TGTGCCAGCAGCCAGGAATACGGGACACTCTACGAGCAGTACTTC.

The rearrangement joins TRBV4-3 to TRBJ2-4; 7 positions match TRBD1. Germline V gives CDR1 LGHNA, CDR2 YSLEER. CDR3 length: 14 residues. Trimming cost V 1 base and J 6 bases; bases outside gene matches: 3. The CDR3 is CASSQVGGRNIQYF. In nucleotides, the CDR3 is TGCGCCAGCAGCCAAGTAGGGGGCAGAAACATTCAGTACTTC.

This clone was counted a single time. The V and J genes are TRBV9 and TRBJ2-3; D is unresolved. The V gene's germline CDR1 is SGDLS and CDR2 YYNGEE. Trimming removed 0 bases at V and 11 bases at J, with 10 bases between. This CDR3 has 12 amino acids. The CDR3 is CASSVEPRRQYF. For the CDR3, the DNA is TGTGCCAGCAGCGTAGAACCCCGGAGGCAGTATTTT.

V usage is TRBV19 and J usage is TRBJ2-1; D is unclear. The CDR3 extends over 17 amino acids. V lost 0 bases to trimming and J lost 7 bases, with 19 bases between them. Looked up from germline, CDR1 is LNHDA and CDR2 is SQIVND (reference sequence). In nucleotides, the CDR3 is TGTGCCAGTAGTATAGATTTGCCAACCCCATCTACGAATGAGCAGTTCTTC. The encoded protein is CASSIDLPTPSTNEQFF. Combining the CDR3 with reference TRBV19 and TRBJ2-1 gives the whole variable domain DGGITQSPKYLFRKEGQNVTLSCEQNLNHDAMYWYRQDPGQGLRLIYYSQIVNDFQKGDIAEGYSVSREKKESFPLTVTSAQKNPTAFYLCASSIDLPTPSTNEQFFGPGTRLTVL.

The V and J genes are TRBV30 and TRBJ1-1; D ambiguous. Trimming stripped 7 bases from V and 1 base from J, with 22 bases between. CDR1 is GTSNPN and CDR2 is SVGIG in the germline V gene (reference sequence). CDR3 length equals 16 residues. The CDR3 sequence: CASHPEAILANTEAFF. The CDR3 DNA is TGTGCCTCCCACCCAGAGGCCATACTTGCGAACACTGAAGCTTTCTTT.

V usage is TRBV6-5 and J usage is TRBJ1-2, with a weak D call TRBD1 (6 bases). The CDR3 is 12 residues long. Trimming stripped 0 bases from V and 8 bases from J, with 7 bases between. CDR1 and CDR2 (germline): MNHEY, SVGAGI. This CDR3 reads CASSYSRGGYTF. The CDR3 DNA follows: TGTGCCAGCAGTTACTCCAGGGGAGGCTACACCTTC.

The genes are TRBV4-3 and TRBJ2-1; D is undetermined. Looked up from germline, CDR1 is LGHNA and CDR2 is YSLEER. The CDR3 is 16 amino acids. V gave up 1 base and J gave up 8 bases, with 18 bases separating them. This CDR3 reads CASSQVSPLTYHEQFF. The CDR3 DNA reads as TGCGCCAGCAGCCAAGTTTCACCCCTAACTTACCATGAGCAGTTCTTC.

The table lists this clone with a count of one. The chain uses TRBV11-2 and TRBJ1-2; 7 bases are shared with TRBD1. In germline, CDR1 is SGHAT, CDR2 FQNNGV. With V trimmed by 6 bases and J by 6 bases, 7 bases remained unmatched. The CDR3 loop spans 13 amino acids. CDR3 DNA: TGTGCCAGCAGTAACCGACAGGGAGATGGCTACACCTTC. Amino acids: CASSNRQGDGYTF.

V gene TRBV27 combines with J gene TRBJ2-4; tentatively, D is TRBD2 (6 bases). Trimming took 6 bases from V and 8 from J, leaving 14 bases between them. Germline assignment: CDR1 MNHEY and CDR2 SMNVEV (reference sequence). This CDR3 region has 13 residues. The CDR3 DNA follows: TGTGCCAGCAGCGAAAGACTAGTTGACATTCAGTACTTC. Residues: CASSERLVDIQYF.

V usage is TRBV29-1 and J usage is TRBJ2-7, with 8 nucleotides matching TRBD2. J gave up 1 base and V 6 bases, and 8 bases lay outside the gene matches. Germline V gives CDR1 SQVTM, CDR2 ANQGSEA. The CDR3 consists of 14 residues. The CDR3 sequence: CSVLGAGASYEQYF. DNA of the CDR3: TGCAGCGTGCTAGGAGCGGGAGCTTCCTACGAGCAGTACTTC.

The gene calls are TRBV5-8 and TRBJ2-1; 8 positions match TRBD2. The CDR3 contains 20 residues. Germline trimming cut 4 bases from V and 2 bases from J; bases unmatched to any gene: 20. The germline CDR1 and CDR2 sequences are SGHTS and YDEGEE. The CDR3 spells CASSRLAWITSGVPYNEQFF. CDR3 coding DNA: TGTGCCAGCAGCCGACTCGCTTGGATTACTAGCGGAGTCCCCTACAATGAGCAGTTCTTC.

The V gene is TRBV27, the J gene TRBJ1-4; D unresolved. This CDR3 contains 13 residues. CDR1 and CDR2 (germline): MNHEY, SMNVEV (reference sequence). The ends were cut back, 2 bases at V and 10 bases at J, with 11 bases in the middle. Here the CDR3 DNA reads TGTGCCAGCAGTTTAAGGTCCGGAGGAAAACTGTTTTTT. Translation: CASSLRSGGKLFF.

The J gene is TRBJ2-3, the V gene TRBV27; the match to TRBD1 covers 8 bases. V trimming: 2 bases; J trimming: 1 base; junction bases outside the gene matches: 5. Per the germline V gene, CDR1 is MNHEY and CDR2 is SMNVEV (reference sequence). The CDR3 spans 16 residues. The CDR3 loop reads CASSLIRGQGTDTQYF. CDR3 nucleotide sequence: TGTGCCAGCAGTTTAATCCGGGGACAGGGCACAGATACGCAGTATTTT.

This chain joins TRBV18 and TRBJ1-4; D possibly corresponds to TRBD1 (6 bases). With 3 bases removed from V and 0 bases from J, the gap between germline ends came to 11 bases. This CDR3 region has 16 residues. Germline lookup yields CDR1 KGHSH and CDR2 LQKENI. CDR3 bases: TGTGCCAGCTCACCCGTTCAGGGGACAACTAATGAAAAACTGTTTTTT. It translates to CASSPVQGTTNEKLFF.

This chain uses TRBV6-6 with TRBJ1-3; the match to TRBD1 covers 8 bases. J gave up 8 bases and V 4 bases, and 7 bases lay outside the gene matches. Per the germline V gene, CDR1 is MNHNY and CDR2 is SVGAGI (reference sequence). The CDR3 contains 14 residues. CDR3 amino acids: CASSSGQGRDTIYF. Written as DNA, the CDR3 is TGTGCCAGCAGTTCCGGACAGGGTAGGGACACCATATATTTT.

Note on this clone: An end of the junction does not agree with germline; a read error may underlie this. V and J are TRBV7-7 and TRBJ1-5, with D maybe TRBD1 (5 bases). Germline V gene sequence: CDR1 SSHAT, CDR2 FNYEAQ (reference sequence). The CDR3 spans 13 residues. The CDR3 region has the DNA TGTGCTAGCAGCTTAGACAGAAATCAGCCCCAGCATTTT. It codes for CASSLDRNQPQHF.

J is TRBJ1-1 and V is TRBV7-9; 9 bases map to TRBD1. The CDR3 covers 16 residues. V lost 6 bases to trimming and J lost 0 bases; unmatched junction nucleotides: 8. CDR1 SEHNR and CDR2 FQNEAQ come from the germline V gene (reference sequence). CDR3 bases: TGTGCCAGCAGTTTTGGGACAGGGTACATGAACACTGAAGCTTTCTTT. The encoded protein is CASSFGTGYMNTEAFF.

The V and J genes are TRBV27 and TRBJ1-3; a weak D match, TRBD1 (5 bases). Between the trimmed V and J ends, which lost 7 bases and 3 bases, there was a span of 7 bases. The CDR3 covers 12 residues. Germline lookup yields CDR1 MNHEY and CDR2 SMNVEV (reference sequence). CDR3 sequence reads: CASTGDGNTIYF. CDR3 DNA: TGTGCCAGCACGGGGGATGGAAACACCATATATTTT.

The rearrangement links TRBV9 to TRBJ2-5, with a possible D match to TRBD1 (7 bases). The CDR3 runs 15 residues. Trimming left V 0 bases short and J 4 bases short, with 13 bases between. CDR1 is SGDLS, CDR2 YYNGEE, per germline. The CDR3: CASSVVGGGIETQYF. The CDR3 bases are TGTGCCAGCAGCGTAGTTGGAGGGGGCATAGAGACCCAGTACTTC.

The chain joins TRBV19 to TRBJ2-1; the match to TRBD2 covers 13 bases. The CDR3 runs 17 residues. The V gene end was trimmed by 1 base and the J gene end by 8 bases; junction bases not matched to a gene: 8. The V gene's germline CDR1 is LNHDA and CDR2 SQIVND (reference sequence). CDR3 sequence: CASSIATSGRAYHEQFF. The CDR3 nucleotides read TGTGCCAGTAGTATAGCTACTAGCGGGAGGGCCTATCATGAGCAGTTCTTC.